This T cell receptor beta chain stems from a study of blood T cell repertoires in COVID-19. Measured with immunoSEQ multiplex PCR; TCRdb has only the in-frame clones, and not every one. The table records 300,000 to 400,000 clones, roughly 86% of them present only once. Recruited during active infection, patients (from Seattle) were subsequently followed longitudinally. The CDR3 has 17 amino acids. The germline V gene has CDR1 MNHEY and CDR2 SMNVEV (reference sequence). V lost 6 bases, J lost 2 bases, and 16 bases stayed unmatched. The chain links TRBV27 to TRBJ2-7; 7 nucleotides agree with TRBD1. This receptor was obtained from a man in his thirties or forties with COVID-19, enrolled during active disease. The sample consisted of peripheral blood. The CDR3 protein is CASSPPDRALRTYEQYF. The CDR3 DNA reads as TGTGCCAGCAGCCCCCCAGACAGGGCGCTACGGACCTACGAGCAGTACTTC.